This passage covers 22 T cell receptor beta chains from one sample sequenced in a study of blood T cell repertoires in COVID-19. Some clones are missing from TCRdb's copy, which holds only in-frame ones; the method was immunoSEQ multiplex PCR. The sample yields approximately 200,000 clones, around 80% seen once. Sequences were obtained from peripheral blood. These receptors were collected from an elderly woman with COVID-19, enrolled during active disease.

The gene calls are TRBV5-1 and TRBJ1-3, with 9 bases lining up with TRBD1. CDR1 is SGHRS, CDR2 YFSETQ, per germline. CDR3 size: 15 residues. V dropped 4 bases and J dropped 3; count of bases not matched to a gene: 5. CDR3 residues: CASSKDRGVGNTIYF. CDR3 coding DNA: TGCGCCAGCAGCAAAGACAGGGGGGTTGGAAACACCATATATTTT.

A few counts support this clone. This rearrangement joins TRBV10-3 to TRBJ1-1; TRBD1 matches at 8 bases. The length of the CDR3 is 13 residues. Germline V gene sequence: CDR1 ENHRY, CDR2 SYGVKD. J was trimmed by 7 bases and V by 6 bases; bases with no gene match: 7. The CDR3 spells CAIRDTDRGEAFF. Here the CDR3 DNA reads TGTGCCATCAGGGACACCGACAGGGGTGAAGCTTTCTTT.

The rearrangement joins TRBV7-9 to TRBJ2-5; D uncertain. The CDR3 is 12 residues long. Trimming pared 5 bases from V and 5 bases from J, leaving 9 bases between. Looked up from germline, CDR1 is SEHNR and CDR2 is FQNEAQ (reference sequence). DNA of the CDR3: TGTGCCAGCAGCCGGGTCCAGGAGACCCAGTACTTC. It is translated as CASSRVQETQYF.

This clone was recorded only once. The V gene is TRBV11-3, the J gene TRBJ2-5; unclear D gene. The V gene's germline CDR1 is SGHNT and CDR2 YENEEA. The CDR3 runs to 14 residues. V gave up 5 bases and J gave up 0 bases, with 10 bases separating them. This chain's CDR3 is CASSTRHNQETQYF. The CDR3 bases are TGTGCCAGCAGCACCCGACACAACCAAGAGACCCAGTACTTC.

The rearrangement links TRBV5-6 to TRBJ2-7; D is perhaps TRBD1 (6 bases). The length of the CDR3 is 13 residues. V was trimmed by 4 bases and J by 3 bases, leaving 11 bases between them. CDR1 is SGHDT, CDR2 YYEEEE, per germline. The CDR3 nucleotides read TGTGCCAGCAGCCCCGTGGACAGCTACGAGCAGTACTTC. As protein: CASSPVDSYEQYF.

V usage is TRBV24-1 and J usage is TRBJ2-6, with D perhaps matching TRBD1 (5 bases). With 7 bases removed from V and 2 bases from J, the gap between germline ends came to 8 bases. This CDR3 region has 14 residues. Per the germline V gene, CDR1 is KGHDR and CDR2 is SFDVKD. In DNA form, the CDR3 reads TGTGCCACCAGCCAGGGTGCTGGGGCCAACGTCCTGACTTTC. Residues: CATSQGAGANVLTF.

The rearrangement links TRBV30 to TRBJ2-2; 7 nucleotides agree with TRBD2. The ends lost 0 bases at V and 6 bases at J; junction bases unmatched: 7. The CDR3 has 15 amino acids. Germline V lookup: CDR1 GTSNPN, CDR2 SVGIG (reference sequence). The CDR3 coding sequence is TGTGCCTGGAGTGTAGGTTGGGGGGGTGCCGGGGAGCTGTTTTTT. It translates to CAWSVGWGGAGELFF.

This clone came up a few times. V usage is TRBV19 and J usage is TRBJ2-2; 7 bases align to TRBD1. Germline values: CDR1 LNHDA, CDR2 SQIVND (reference sequence). V lost 8 bases, J lost 5 bases, and 11 bases stayed unmatched. The CDR3 has 15 residues. The CDR3 nucleotides read TGTGCCAGTTACCAGGCAGGGGGTGGGACCGGGGAGCTGTTTTTT. Translating gives CASYQAGGGTGELFF.

V usage is TRBV3-1 (or the pseudogene TRBV3-2) and J usage is TRBJ1-6; 7 bases fit TRBD1. The CDR3 is 14 amino acids. V gave up 1 base and J gave up 7 bases; unmatched junction bases: 1. Germline lookup yields CDR1 LGHDT and CDR2 YNNKEL (reference sequence). CDR3 in amino acids: CASSQGQGNSPLHF. CDR3 nucleotides: TGTGCCAGCAGCCAAGGACAGGGAAATTCACCCCTCCACTTT.

The V call is TRBV11-3, the J call TRBJ2-7, with 8 nucleotides matching TRBD1. V was pared by 4 bases and J by 0 bases, with 8 bases of the junction left unmatched. The CDR3 covers 16 residues. Germline lookup yields CDR1 SGHNT and CDR2 YENEEA. The CDR3 protein is CASSSIRTGFSYEQYF. CDR3 nucleotides: TGTGCCAGCAGCTCAATTAGGACAGGGTTCTCCTACGAGCAGTACTTC.

The rearrangement links TRBV11-3 to TRBJ1-6; D not certain. The CDR3 length is 14 residues. In germline, CDR1 is SGHNT, CDR2 YENEEA. Between the trimmed V and J ends, which lost 6 bases and 5 bases, there was a span of 11 bases. The CDR3, as DNA: TGTGCCAGCAGTGTAAGAGATAATAATTCACCCCTCCACTTT. As protein: CASSVRDNNSPLHF.

This clone showed up just once. The rearrangement links TRBV7-9 to TRBJ2-1; D ambiguous. V lost 11 bases to trimming and J lost 4 bases, with 9 bases between them. This CDR3 is built from 11 residues. CDR1 is SEHNR and CDR2 is FQNEAQ in the germline V gene (reference sequence). The CDR3 loop is CAGSSYNEQFF. In DNA form, the CDR3 reads TGTGCCGGCTCCTCTTACAATGAGCAGTTCTTC.

This rearrangement joins TRBV7-2 to TRBJ2-3; 14 positions agree with TRBD2. CDR1 is SGHTA, CDR2 FQGNSA, per germline. CDR3 length: 18 residues. V trimming: 1 base; J trimming: 2 bases; junction bases outside the gene matches: 5. CDR3 DNA: TGTGCCAGCAGCTTAGGGGGACTAGCGGGGGTCCTCACAGATACGCAGTATTTT. The encoded protein is CASSLGGLAGVLTDTQYF.

The V and J genes are TRBV15 and TRBJ1-1, with D maybe TRBD1 (6 bases). CDR3 length equals 17 residues. Trimming removed 4 bases from V and 0 bases from J, with 18 bases in between. The V gene's germline CDR1 is LNHNV and CDR2 YYDKDF (reference sequence). The chain's CDR3 is CATSKLQGFEMNTEAFF. CDR3 bases: TGTGCCACCAGCAAGTTACAGGGTTTTGAAATGAACACTGAAGCTTTCTTT. Drawing the rest from reference TRBV15 and TRBJ1-1, the complete variable domain is DAMVIQNPRYQVTQFGKPVTLSCSQTLNHNVMYWYQQKSSQAPKLLFHYYDKDFNNEADTPDNFQSRRPNTSFCFLDIRSPGLGDTAMYLCATSKLQGFEMNTEAFFGQGTRLTVV.

V is TRBV7-8 and J is TRBJ2-2; 11 bases are a match to TRBD2. This CDR3 contains 17 residues. Germline loops: CDR1 SGHVS, CDR2 FQNEAQ. Unmatched junction bases numbered 11, after V lost 5 bases and J lost 6 bases. CDR3 DNA sequence: TGTGCCAGCAGCGCCTACCTAGCGGGAGGTTTCCCCGGGGAGCTGTTTTTT. Translated: CASSAYLAGGFPGELFF.

The rearrangement uses TRBV3-1 (or the pseudogene TRBV3-2) and TRBJ2-7, with D possibly being TRBD2 (5 bases). CDR3 size: 12 residues. V was shortened by 5 bases and J by 6 bases, with 11 bases between the two germline ends. Germline values: CDR1 LGHDT, CDR2 YNNKEL (reference sequence). The CDR3 protein is CASSARRGEQYF. CDR3 in DNA: TGTGCCAGCAGCGCTCGACGGGGCGAGCAGTACTTC.

The CDR3 DNA is TGTGCCAGCTCACCACGGATAGCGGGGGGGCCCTCAGATACGCAGTATTTT. This encodes CASSPRIAGGPSDTQYF. The V and J genes are TRBV18 and TRBJ2-3; 11 bases agree with TRBD2. The germline gives CDR1 KGHSH, CDR2 LQKENI. This CDR3 contains 17 residues. The V and J ends lost 1 base and 4 bases, in that order; junction bases with no gene match: 7. The whole variable domain, filled in from reference TRBV18 and TRBJ2-3, reads NAGVMQNPRHLVRRRGQEARLRCSPMKGHSHVYWYRQLPEEGLKFMVYLQKENIIDESGMPKERFSAEFPKEGPSILRIQQVVRGDSAAYFCASSPRIAGGPSDTQYFGPGTRLTVL.

V is TRBV24-1 and J is TRBJ2-1; 7 bases fit TRBD2. There are 15 residues in the CDR3. With 3 bases clipped from V and 3 bases from J, the junction kept 4 bases outside the gene matches. Germline assignment: CDR1 KGHDR and CDR2 SFDVKD. CDR3 nucleotide sequence: TGTGCCACCAGTGATAGGAGGACTAGCTACAATGAGCAGTTCTTC. Amino acids: CATSDRRTSYNEQFF.

The genes are TRBV5-1 and TRBJ2-5; the D gene is possibly TRBD1 (6 bases). Trimming took 4 bases from V and 5 from J, leaving 15 bases between them. Germline CDR1 and CDR2: SGHRS and YFSETQ. The CDR3 has 14 residues. The CDR3: CASSARGDRETQYF. Here the CDR3 DNA reads TGCGCCAGCAGCGCCAGGGGAGACAGGGAGACCCAGTACTTC.

This clone showed up just a few times. The chain couples TRBV11-2 to TRBJ1-1; 8 nucleotides line up with TRBD1. From germline, CDR1 is SGHAT and CDR2 FQNNGV. V shed 4 bases and J 10 bases; nucleotides not matched to a gene: 14. The CDR3 spans 15 residues. This chain's CDR3 is CASSSSVRQGRVAFF. DNA for the CDR3: TGTGCCAGCAGCTCGTCGGTGAGACAGGGGCGAGTAGCTTTCTTT.

V usage is TRBV19 and J usage is TRBJ2-1, with 7 bases matching TRBD1. This CDR3 spans 15 amino acids. From germline, CDR1 is LNHDA and CDR2 SQIVND (reference sequence). With 3 bases clipped from V and 6 bases from J, the junction kept 8 bases outside the gene matches. In nucleotides, the CDR3 is TGTGCCAGTAGTATCCCCACAGGGGTCATCAATGAGCAGTTCTTC. Protein product: CASSIPTGVINEQFF.

V gene TRBV19 combines with J gene TRBJ2-2; 10 bases are a match to TRBD2. Germline trimming cut 3 bases from V and 0 bases from J; bases unmatched to any gene: 13. Germline CDR1 and CDR2: LNHDA and SQIVND (reference sequence). CDR3 size: 20 residues. The CDR3 loop reads CASSIWDSWTSGTNTGELFF. CDR3 bases: TGTGCCAGTAGTATCTGGGACAGCTGGACTAGCGGTACGAACACCGGGGAGCTGTTTTTT.